Below are 15 T cell receptor beta chains sequenced from a single sample in a study of spatial heterogeneity in lung cancer. TCRdb itself ran the 5' RACE reads through MiXCR, one entry per CDR3 protein. The table records around 18,000 distinct CDR3 sequences, approximately 5.8% of them present only once. The antigens these receptors bind are not known. Study results and limitations: Counts that tracked tumor mutation counts were those of expanded intratumoral alpha and beta TCRs.

Stated time point: sample taken at primary tumor resection. Sequencing used lung tumor tissue, obtained at surgery. These receptors were collected from a female donor with early-stage non-small cell lung cancer.

Comments on this clonotype: Since the library was made to target alpha chains, this beta chain is a stray read and its abundance is not meaningful. J is TRBJ1-6 and V is TRBV5-6; the D gene is possibly TRBD1 (5 bases). CDR1 and CDR2 from the germline V gene are SGHDT and YYEEEE. The CDR3 runs 15 residues. V was clipped by 0 bases and J by 9 bases, with 13 bases between them. For the CDR3, the DNA is TGTGCCAGCAGCTTGGACCTCAGGGATCGTTCACCCCTCCACTTT. It codes for CASSLDLRDRSPLHF.

This clonotype is termed medium-sized (0.01 to 0.1%). This beta chain slipped into a library made for alpha chains as a stray read, so its size is not meaningful. The chain recombines TRBV20-1 with TRBJ2-1; 8 bases align to TRBD2. The CDR3 length is 15 residues. With 1 base clipped from V and 5 bases from J, the junction kept 7 bases outside the gene matches. CDR1 DFQATT and CDR2 SNEGSKA come from the germline V gene (reference sequence). CDR3 coding DNA: TGCAGTGCTAGAGTGGCGGGAGGATCCAACAATGAGCAGTTCTTC. Its translation is CSARVAGGSNNEQFF.

This clonotype is categorized as medium-sized. This beta chain is an unintended read in a library built for alpha chains; its size means little. The chain couples TRBV5-1 to TRBJ2-1; D gene unclear. This CDR3 spans 15 amino acids. The V end lost 0 bases, the J end lost 9 bases, and 16 bases lay between the germline ends. CDR1 and CDR2 (germline): SGHRS, YFSETQ. The chain's CDR3 is CASSLVEIQGGEQFF. The DNA for the CDR3 is TGCGCCAGCAGCTTGGTAGAGATACAAGGCGGTGAGCAGTTCTTC.

This clonotype was seen many times. This beta chain is an off-target read within a library intended for alpha chains, so its frequency means little. J is TRBJ2-1 and V is TRBV2; no clear D gene. This CDR3 spans 11 amino acids. Germline V CDR1 and CDR2: SNHLY, FYNNEI. With 8 bases removed from V and 6 bases from J, the gap between germline ends came to 8 bases. The CDR3: CASCTTNEQFF. The CDR3 nucleotides read TGTGCCAGCTGTACGACCAATGAGCAGTTCTTC.

About this clonotype itself: This beta chain is an off-target read within a library intended for alpha chains, so its frequency means little. V usage is TRBV2 and J usage is TRBJ2-2; D is uncertain. The CDR3 length is 14 residues. Per germline, CDR1 SNHLY and CDR2 FYNNEI. Deletions cut 5 bases from V and 2 bases from J, with 9 bases between. The CDR3 coding sequence is TGTGCCAGCAGTTCAGACCAAAACACCGGGGAGCTGTTTTTT. Amino acids: CASSSDQNTGELFF.

In this sample, this clonotype turned up many times. The library was built for alpha chains, so this beta chain is an off-target read and its size means little. The chain recombines TRBV6-2 or TRBV6-3 with TRBJ2-3; D is uncertain. Germline CDR1 reads MNHEY; CDR2 reads SVGEGT. The V and J ends lost 3 bases and 6 bases respectively, with 4 bases between them. The CDR3 consists of 11 residues. Here the CDR3 reads CASSYSDTQYF. Here the CDR3 DNA reads TGTGCCAGCAGTTATAGTGATACGCAGTATTTT.

This clonotype was seen many times. Because this beta chain is a stray read in a library intended to capture alpha chains, its abundance should not be given much weight. The chain carries TRBV7-8 and TRBJ2-7; the D gene is possibly TRBD2 (5 bases). The CDR3 is made up of 14 amino acids. Germline V gives CDR1 SGHVS, CDR2 FQNEAQ. Trimming pared 2 bases from V and 5 bases from J, leaving 13 bases between. In nucleotides, the CDR3 is TGTGCCAGCAGCTTACGGACTGGCGACGACGAGCAGTACTTC. Translating gives CASSLRTGDDEQYF.

Ten or more counts support this clonotype. This beta chain represents an off-target read in a library built for alpha chains; its size is of limited meaning. The V call is TRBV6-6, the J call TRBJ2-3, with a possible D match to TRBD2 (5 bases). The CDR3 loop spans 16 amino acids. Trimming removed 8 bases from V and 6 bases from J, with 24 bases in between. CDR1 and CDR2 (germline): MNHNY, SVGAGI (reference sequence). The CDR3 nucleotides read TGTGCCAGCTCGGGTGGGAGCGGTGGATCCCTCGATACGCAGTATTTT. Translated, it gives CASSGGSGGSLDTQYF.

This clonotype was recorded at least ten times. Because this beta chain is a stray read in a library intended to capture alpha chains, its abundance should not be given much weight. The rearrangement joins TRBV6-5 to TRBJ1-6; TRBD1 agrees at 9 bases. Germline trimming cut 6 bases from V and 10 bases from J; bases unmatched to any gene: 7. Per the germline V gene, CDR1 is MNHEY and CDR2 is SVGAGI. The CDR3 extends over 14 amino acids. Written as DNA, the CDR3 is TGTGCCAGCAGACCACAGGGGGCAGGATCACCCCTCCACTTT. It yields the protein CASRPQGAGSPLHF.

This clonotype was seen ten or more times. This beta chain turned up in a library designed for alpha chains; as an off-target read, its abundance says little. The rearrangement links TRBV10-1 to TRBJ2-2; D unclear. CDR3 size: 15 residues. From germline, CDR1 is WNHNN and CDR2 SYGVQD (reference sequence). V was cut by 5 bases and J by 1 base, with 11 bases left in between. For the CDR3, the DNA is TGCGCCAGCAGTTCCACCTACGAGAACACCGGGGAGCTGTTTTTT. As protein: CASSSTYENTGELFF.

This clonotype was seen ten or more times. With the library built for alpha chains, this beta chain is off target and its frequency is not meaningful. The chain has TRBV11-3 and TRBJ2-1; 9 bases agree with TRBD2. J lost 7 bases, V lost 1 base, and 5 bases had no gene match. This CDR3 region has 15 residues. Germline values: CDR1 SGHNT, CDR2 YENEEA. The CDR3 DNA reads as TGTGCCAGCAGCTTAGGGAGGGGACTAGCTAATGAGCAGTTCTTC. The encoded protein is CASSLGRGLANEQFF.

Concerning this clonotype: This beta chain turned up in a library designed for alpha chains; as an off-target read, its abundance says little. The V gene is TRBV2, the J gene TRBJ2-5; 8 positions match TRBD2. Germline CDR1 and CDR2: SNHLY and FYNNEI. The CDR3 has 12 amino acids. V was pared by 5 bases and J by 6 bases, with 2 bases of the junction left unmatched. The CDR3: CASSSGRKTQYF. The CDR3, as DNA: TGTGCCAGCAGTAGCGGGAGAAAGACCCAGTACTTC. The variable domain in full, with the rest retrieved from reference TRBV2 and TRBJ2-5, is EPEVTQTPSHQVTQMGQEVILRCVPISNHLYFYWYRQILGQKVEFLVSFYNNEISEKSEIFDDQFSVERPDGSNFTLKIRSTKLEDSAMYFCASSSGRKTQYFGPGTRLLVL.

This clonotype was detected many times. With the library built for alpha chains, this beta chain is off target and its frequency is not meaningful. The chain has TRBV28 and TRBJ1-5; 7 bases agree with TRBD1. J lost 3 bases, V lost 0 bases, and 8 bases had no gene match. Germline V gene data show CDR1 as MDHEN and CDR2 as SYDVKM. CDR3 length: 17 amino acids. CDR3 protein: CASSLWGLGTDNQPQHF. In DNA form, the CDR3 reads TGTGCCAGCAGTTTATGGGGACTCGGGACAGACAATCAGCCCCAGCATTTT. Full variable domain (rest looked up from reference TRBV28 and TRBJ1-5): DVKVTQSSRYLVKRTGEKVFLECVQDMDHENMFWYRQDPGLGLRLIYFSYDVKMKEKGDIPEGYSVSREKKERFSLILESASTNQTSMYLCASSLWGLGTDNQPQHFGDGTRLSIL.

The table lists this clonotype with many counts. A library prepared for alpha chains yielded this beta chain as an off-target read; its size is of little meaning. The chain uses TRBV6-1 and TRBJ1-5; D unclear. V lost 0 bases to trimming and J lost 4 bases, with 13 bases between them. The CDR3 length is 16 residues. CDR1 MNHNS and CDR2 SASEGT come from the germline V gene. The CDR3 reads CASSEAYSLKNQPQHF. In nucleotides, the CDR3 is TGTGCCAGCAGTGAAGCGTACAGTCTGAAGAATCAGCCCCAGCATTTT.

As regards this clonotype: The library was designed around alpha chains, so this beta chain is a stray read whose abundance carries little weight. This CDR3 reads CASSVDSTADTQYF. The CDR3, as DNA: TGCGCCAGCAGCGTCGACAGCACCGCAGATACGCAGTATTTT. The chain couples TRBV5-1 to TRBJ2-3; possibly TRBD1 for D (5 bases). Germline V gene sequence: CDR1 SGHRS, CDR2 YFSETQ. This CDR3 has 14 amino acids. Trimming stripped 4 bases from V and 4 bases from J, with 13 bases between.